This entry concerns a single T cell receptor (beta chain). The antigen is unknown. Researchers took RNA transcripts and amplified the TCR beta CDR3 regions from them. Initially, a first-round RT-PCR of the TCR CDR3 employed the HTBI primer set. MiXCR, run by TCRdb on the multiplex PCR reads, gives a single entry per CDR3 protein. Found here are 500,000 to 600,000 distinct CDR3 sequences, 46% of them singletons; the top ten hold 44%. This sample is drawn from a study of T cells in Graves' hyperthyroidism and ophthalmopathy. CDR1 is SGHAT, CDR2 FQNNGV, per germline. Trimming removed 6 bases at V and 0 bases at J, with 24 bases between. The CDR3 length is 19 residues. Study-level results: Blood shared most expanded thyroid clonotypes above 0.001.

The chain uses TRBV11-2 and TRBJ1-5, with D possibly being TRBD1 (5 bases). The clonotype comes from an adult woman with Graves' disease, either hyperthyroidism or ophthalmopathy (not recorded which). The sequencing input was peripheral blood or thyroid tissue (not recorded which). CDR3 DNA sequence: TGTGCCAGCAGTGACCGGGACGGGTCATCTGAAATTAGCAATCAGCCCCAGCATTTT. This gives the protein CASSDRDGSSEISNQPQHF.